A single T cell receptor beta chain is shown here with its context. Its antigen is not known. This CDR3 is 16 amino acids long. Unmatched junction bases numbered 7, after V lost 4 bases and J lost 5 bases. In germline, CDR1 is LNHDA, CDR2 SQIVND (reference sequence). This sample is drawn from a study of T cells in Graves' hyperthyroidism and ophthalmopathy. Diagnosis relied on clinical symptoms, serum thyroxine and TRAb, thyroid ultrasound and orbital computed tomography. Findings and caveats of the study: Within blood appeared most thyroid clonotypes that had expanded above 0.001. A model of 13 V-J features distinguished ophthalmopathy from stable hyperthyroidism. The model identified upcoming ophthalmopathy a median about 7.1 months ahead of onset.

TCR beta CDR3 region amplification was performed from RNA transcripts. RT-PCR in the first round (using the HTBI primer set) targeted the TCR CDR3. TCRdb called the multiplex PCR reads again in MiXCR, with one record for every CDR3 protein. There are around 600,000 distinct CDR3 sequences in the sample; about 45% occur only once, and less than 8.5% lies in the top ten. Sequenced material: peripheral blood or thyroid tissue (not recorded which). The source of this sequence is an adult man with Graves' disease, either hyperthyroidism or ophthalmopathy (not recorded which). The rearrangement links TRBV19 to TRBJ2-2; 10 bases fit TRBD1. The CDR3 bases are TGTGCCAGTAGTACGAGACAGGGGGCGAGTACCGGGGAGCTGTTTTTT. Protein: CASSTRQGASTGELFF.